Listed below are T cell receptor beta chains from one sample, sequenced in a study of control samples from healthy donors and cancer patients. Libraries were prepared by immunoSEQ multiplex PCR; TCRdb keeps only in-frame clonotypes and omits some of them. There are around 99,000 clones in the sample; around nine tenths occur only once, and around 17% lies in the top ten. Sequencing was performed on blood. The receptors come from a woman aged 50 to 60 in good health. Both conserved end residues are part of each CDR3. A D gene is named only where the DNA matches it firmly. A row's size may be missing; if present it is once, few, many or a size class.

cdr3_length clone_size j_call d_call v_call cdr3_nt cdr3_aa
16 - TRBJ1-1 - TRBV6-5 TGTGCCAGCAGTTACGTAAAACGATGGGGGAAAACTGAAGCTTTCTTT CASSYVKRWGKTEAFF
16 - TRBJ1-3 - TRBV7-2 TGTGCCAGCAGCTTAGTGGGAATAATTGCCGGAAACACCATATATTTT CASSLVGIIAGNTIYF
17 - TRBJ2-3 - TRBV29-1 TGCAGCGCCCGCCGTCTTGTTCGGAGCGGCCAAACAGATACGCAGTATTTT CSARRLVRSGQTDTQYF
11 - TRBJ1-2 - TRBV29-1 TGCAGCGTAAGAGAGGGCTATGGCTACACCTTC CSVREGYGYTF
16 - TRBJ1-6 TRBD1 TRBV7-2 TGTGCCAGCAGCTTACCTCAGGGGGCGAGGAATTCACCCCTCCACTTT CASSLPQGARNSPLHF
15 - TRBJ1-4 - TRBV5-1 TGCGCCAGCAGCGTAGAACACAGGGCGAAGGAAAAACTGTTTTTT CASSVEHRAKEKLFF
12 - TRBJ1-1 - TRBV5-4 TGTGCTAGCAGCTCCCGGGATATTGAAGCTTTCTTT CASSSRDIEAFF
13 - TRBJ2-1 - TRBV15 TGTGCCACCAGCAGGGGTGGACGTTATGAGCAGTTCTTC CATSRGGRYEQFF
15 - TRBJ1-6 - TRBV10-3 TGTGCCATCAGTGAGTCAGGGCAAAGGGATTCACCCCTCCACTTT CAISESGQRDSPLHF
11 - TRBJ2-7 - TRBV27 TGTGCCAGCAGTTCCTCATACGAGCAGTACTTC CASSSSYEQYF
13 - TRBJ2-5 TRBD1 TRBV18 TGTGCCAGCCAGGGACAGCCCGAGGAGACCCAGTACTTC CASQGQPEETQYF
15 - TRBJ1-4 - TRBV6-5 TGTGCCAGCAGTTACGAGGGGACAACTAATGAAAAACTGTTTTTT CASSYEGTTNEKLFF
12 - TRBJ2-5 - TRBV3-1/TRBV3-2 TGTGCCAGCAGCCAGCCACAAGAGACCCAGTACTTC CASSQPQETQYF
11 - TRBJ2-4 - TRBV12-3/TRBV12-4 TGTGCCAGCAGTTCTCGGAACATTCAGTACTTC CASSSRNIQYF
11 - TRBJ2-5 - TRBV20-1 TGCAGTGCTAGGGTCCAAGAGACCCAGTACTTC CSARVQETQYF
15 - TRBJ2-5 TRBD1 TRBV4-1 TGCGCCAGCAGCCAGCCGACAGGGGCGCAGGAGACCCAGTACTTC CASSQPTGAQETQYF
15 - TRBJ2-3 - TRBV5-1 TGCGCCAGCAGCCGGCGTCCCGGTGTGGGAGATACGCAGTATTTT CASSRRPGVGDTQYF
16 few TRBJ1-2 TRBD1 TRBV7-9 TGTGCCAGCAGCTCTTACAGGGGTTCAGCTAACTATGGCTACACCTTC CASSSYRGSANYGYTF
11 - TRBJ2-7 - TRBV7-2 TGTGCCAGCAGCCCCCGTTCCGAGCAGTACTTC CASSPRSEQYF
14 - TRBJ1-1 - TRBV6-5 TGTGCCAGCAGCCCCCGGGAAATGAACACTGAAGCTTTCTTT CASSPREMNTEAFF
13 - TRBJ1-4 - TRBV10-3 TGTGCCATCAGGGGGGGCACTAATGAAAAACTGTTTTTT CAIRGGTNEKLFF
8 once TRBJ1-2 - TRBV19 TGTGCAACGGGTGGCTACACCTTC CATGGYTF
16 - TRBJ2-3 - TRBV11-2 TGTGCCAGCAGCGCAGAGGTCATCGGACAATCAGATACGCAGTATTTT CASSAEVIGQSDTQYF
14 - TRBJ1-6 TRBD1 TRBV6-5 TGTGCCAGCAGCTCGGGACAGGGTAGATCACCCCTCCACTTT CASSSGQGRSPLHF
14 once TRBJ1-4 TRBD1 TRBV5-6 TGTGCCAGCAGCAGAGGACAGGGATCCGAAAAACTGTTTTTT CASSRGQGSEKLFF
14 - TRBJ2-5 - TRBV7-9 TGTGCCAGCAGCTTAGGACTAGTTGAAGAGACCCAGTACTTC CASSLGLVEETQYF
15 - TRBJ2-3 TRBD1 TRBV7-2 TGTGCCAGCAGCCTCCGGGACAGGGGATCAGATACGCAGTATTTT CASSLRDRGSDTQYF
14 - TRBJ2-7 - TRBV27 TGTGCCAGCAGTTTATTGGGCGGCTCCTACGAGCAGTACTTC CASSLLGGSYEQYF
12 - TRBJ1-3 - TRBV7-2 TGTGCCAGCAACTTGGCTGGAAACACCATATATTTT CASNLAGNTIYF
13 - TRBJ1-2 - TRBV29-1 TGCAGCGCAGAAAGTTCGACCTTGGGTGGCTACACCTTC CSAESSTLGGYTF
17 few TRBJ1-6 TRBD1 TRBV4-1 TGCGCCAGCAGCAACACCCTAAACAGGGGGCTTGGTTCACCCCTCCACTTT CASSNTLNRGLGSPLHF
17 - TRBJ2-2 TRBD2 TRBV3-1/TRBV3-2 TGTGCCAGCAGCCTCTACTCTAGCGGGGGGGGGACCGGGGAGCTGTTTTTT CASSLYSSGGGTGELFF
14 - TRBJ2-7 TRBD2 TRBV3-1/TRBV3-2 TGTGCCAGCAGCCCCGGGACTAGCGGGCTCGAGCAGTACTTC CASSPGTSGLEQYF
15 - TRBJ2-2 TRBD1 TRBV27 TGTGCCAGCCGACCCACAGGGGCTGGGACCGGGGAGCTGTTTTTT CASRPTGAGTGELFF
13 - TRBJ1-1 TRBD1 TRBV30 TGTGCCTGGAACCAAGGCAGGGGGCGCGGAGCTTTCTTT CAWNQGRGRGAFF
15 - TRBJ1-5 TRBD1 TRBV2 TGTGCCAGCAGTGTTTACAGGGGGGTAAATCAGCCCCAGCATTTT CASSVYRGVNQPQHF